This entry lists 8 T cell receptor beta chains sequenced from one sample in a study of read filtering for tumor transcriptome and immune sequencing. The library was built from roughly 400 ng RNA with molecular barcoded adaptors for alpha/delta and beta/gamma chains. TCRdb called the reads again in MiXCR, with one record for every CDR3 protein. The table has about 62,000 distinct CDR3 sequences, approximately 19% seen once. Sequencing input: a population of CD138-negative cells sorted from bone marrow. The receptors come from a donor aged 40 or over with multiple myeloma.

This clonotype was seen repeatedly, ten times or more. The CDR3 loop reads CASSTTGNGSPLHF. The CDR3 region has the DNA TGTGCCAGCAGCACAACAGGGAACGGTTCACCCCTCCACTTT. The rearrangement links TRBV9 to TRBJ1-6, with D possibly TRBD1 on 6 matching bases. Trimming took 4 bases from V and 9 from J, leaving 14 bases between them. This CDR3 contains 14 residues. CDR1 and CDR2 from the germline V gene are SGDLS and YYNGEE.

This clonotype was found many times. CDR3 nucleotides: TGCAGTGCCGTCCTTAGCGGACTTTTTGGAAATGAGCAGTTCTTC. This gives the protein CSAVLSGLFGNEQFF. V gene TRBV20-1 combines with J gene TRBJ2-1; D possibly corresponds to TRBD2 (6 bases). From germline, CDR1 is DFQATT and CDR2 SNEGSKA (reference sequence). The length of the CDR3 is 15 residues. Trimming removed 6 bases at V and 7 bases at J, with 22 bases between.

This clonotype was recorded at least ten times. The rearrangement uses TRBV20-1 and TRBJ2-2, with 7 positions matching TRBD1. This CDR3 is built from 13 residues. V was clipped by 3 bases and J by 5 bases; unmatched bases: 3. Germline CDR1 reads DFQATT; CDR2 reads SNEGSKA (reference sequence). The CDR3 is CSASETGTGELFF. The CDR3 region has the DNA TGCAGTGCTAGCGAGACAGGGACCGGGGAGCTGTTTTTT.

This clonotype was picked up many times. The genes are TRBV4-2 and TRBJ1-1, with D possibly TRBD1 on 5 matching bases. Germline loops: CDR1 LGHNA, CDR2 YNFKEQ. V lost 1 base and J 3 bases, leaving 12 bases between the germline ends. The CDR3 contains 15 residues. Here the CDR3 reads CASSQGEGGDTEAFF. CDR3 DNA sequence: TGTGCCAGCAGCCAAGGAGAGGGAGGGGACACTGAAGCTTTCTTT.

The sample holds many counts of this clonotype. The chain joins TRBV7-8 to TRBJ1-5; TRBD1 is a possible D gene (6 bases). CDR1 and CDR2 from the germline V gene are SGHVS and FQNEAQ. V was cut by 4 bases and J by 0 bases, with 22 bases left in between. The CDR3 totals 19 residues. The CDR3 loop is CASSYGTGTPGSSNQPQHF. In DNA, the CDR3 is TGTGCCAGCAGCTACGGGACCGGGACACCCGGAAGTAGCAATCAGCCCCAGCATTTT.

This clonotype has at least ten counts. The V and J genes are TRBV20-1 and TRBJ1-2; D remains ambiguous. The CDR3 length is 10 residues. Per the germline V gene, CDR1 is DFQATT and CDR2 is SNEGSKA (reference sequence). The V end lost 3 bases, the J end lost 5 bases, and 4 bases lay between the germline ends. DNA for the CDR3: TGCAGTGCTAGGGCGTATGGCTACACCTTC. Translating gives CSARAYGYTF.

This clonotype has ten or more counts. The rearrangement links TRBV2 to TRBJ2-5; the D gene could be TRBD1 or TRBD2 (5 bases each). CDR3 length: 12 residues. CDR1 and CDR2 (germline): SNHLY, FYNNEI. Trimming took 8 bases from V and 4 from J, leaving 11 bases between them. Written as DNA, the CDR3 is TGTGCCAGCGGGACCGACAGAGAGACCCAGTACTTC. It is translated as CASGTDRETQYF.

This clonotype was seen repeatedly, ten times or more. This chain uses TRBV6-1 with TRBJ2-1; D perhaps matches TRBD2 (6 bases). V lost 4 bases, J lost 0 bases, and 16 bases lay in between. In germline, CDR1 is MNHNS, CDR2 SASEGT. The CDR3 has 17 amino acids. As DNA, the CDR3 is TGTGCCAGCAGTGCGCGCTCGACGGGAGTCTCCTACAATGAGCAGTTCTTC. It encodes CASSARSTGVSYNEQFF.